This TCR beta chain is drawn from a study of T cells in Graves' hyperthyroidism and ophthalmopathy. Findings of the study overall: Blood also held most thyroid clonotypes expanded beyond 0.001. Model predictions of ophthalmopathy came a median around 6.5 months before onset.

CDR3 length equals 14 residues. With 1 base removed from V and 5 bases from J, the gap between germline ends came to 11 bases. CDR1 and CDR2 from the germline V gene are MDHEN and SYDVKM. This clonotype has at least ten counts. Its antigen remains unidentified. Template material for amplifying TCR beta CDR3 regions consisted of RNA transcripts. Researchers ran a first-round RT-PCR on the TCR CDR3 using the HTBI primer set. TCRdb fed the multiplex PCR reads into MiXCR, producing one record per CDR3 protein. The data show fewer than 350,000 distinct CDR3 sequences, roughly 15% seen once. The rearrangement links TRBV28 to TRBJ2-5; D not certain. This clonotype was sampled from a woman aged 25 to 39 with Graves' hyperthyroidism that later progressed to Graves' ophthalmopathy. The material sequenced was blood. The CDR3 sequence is CASSLFFGAETQYF. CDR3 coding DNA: TGTGCCAGCAGTTTATTTTTCGGAGCGGAGACCCAGTACTTC.